Listed below are T cell receptor beta chains from one sample, sequenced in a study of T cells after posttransplantation cyclophosphamide. Assay used: immunoSEQ multiplex PCR; TCRdb lists only in-frame clones, some missing. This table holds about 19,000 clones, roughly 87% found once. The sample in question was PBMCs, obtained after allogeneic stem cell transplant with posttransplant cyclophosphamide. All receptors come from a female patient between 40 and 50 years old who received an allogeneic stem cell transplant from a related donor, was CMV-positive, and had no GVHD. Some T cells may have originated in the graft donor. The CDR3 runs from the conserved cysteine through the conserved F or W. D genes are given only for firm matches. Expanded clones are given a class, and other clones once, few, many or no size at all.

d_call clone_size j_call v_call cdr3_nt cdr3_aa
TRBD1 once TRBJ1-1 TRBV5-6 TGTGCCAGCAGCTGGGGGGACAGAGCCTACACTGAAGCTTTCTTT CASSWGDRAYTEAFF
- - TRBJ2-5 TRBV19 TGTGCCAGTAGTATGTCGGACTTCCTTCAAGAGACCCAGTACTTC CASSMSDFLQETQYF
- - TRBJ2-2 TRBV6-1 TGTGCCAGCAGTGAATCTCCAGGGTACACCGGGGAGCTGTTTTTT CASSESPGYTGELFF
- - TRBJ2-3 TRBV28 TGTGCCAGCAGTTTAGGGTTAGCGGAGTTGGCAGATACGCAGTATTTT CASSLGLAELADTQYF
TRBD2 - TRBJ2-1 TRBV25-1 TGTGCCAGCAGCGGGACTAGCGGGAACTTTGAGCAGTTCTTC CASSGTSGNFEQFF
- - TRBJ2-3 TRBV27 TGTGCCAGCAGTTTAAGAGACACAGATACGCAGTATTTT CASSLRDTDTQYF
TRBD2 - TRBJ2-5 TRBV7-6 TGTGCCAGCAGCTTAGGACTAGCGGGAGCAAAACAAGAGACCCAGTACTTC CASSLGLAGAKQETQYF
TRBD2 few TRBJ2-1 TRBV10-2 TGCGCCAGCAGTGAAGGACTAGCAAAGCAGTTCTTC CASSEGLAKQFF
- once TRBJ2-7 TRBV28 TGTGCCAGCAGTTCCGGGACACCTTACGAGCAGTACTTC CASSSGTPYEQYF
TRBD1 - TRBJ2-5 TRBV7-2 TGTGCCAGCAGCCCCGGGACAGCCCAGACCCAGTACTTC CASSPGTAQTQYF